The present T cell receptor beta chain was sequenced within a study of shared clonotypes between healthy human individuals. Study information: The study enrolled a couple of women and three men aged 18 to 49.

Naive CD8 cells were CD45RO-negative, positively selected for CCR7, excluding terminally differentiated effector memory CD45RA+ cells. The genomic DNA of each subset was split evenly across several immunoSEQ plates. Sorted-subset replicate PCRs used roughly 180 ng DNA, around 31,000 T cell genomes. In the original analysis: Quality scores were absent from the junction-only immunoSEQ sequences, so filtering differed. Only in-frame clones appear in the TCRdb table, and some are missing; sequencing was by immunoSEQ multiplex PCR. V and J calls and clone size are those listed in that table; D and trimming were worked out from the DNA. The sample carries approximately 2,000,000 clones, about 93% recorded once. The CDR3 runs to 15 residues.

The receptor was isolated from a man aged 18 to 30 in good health. Some clones in this sample may be carry-over from other donors' samples. Sequences were obtained from naive CD8+ T cells from PBMCs. The chain recombines TRBV21-1 with TRBJ2-7; the table's D gene call, TRBD1, was not cross checked with the DNA. TRBV21-1 is a pseudogene locus. CDR3 region: CASTPFRDRGYEQYF. CDR3 sequence (DNA): TGTGCCAGTACACCCTTCCGGGACAGGGGCTACGAGCAGTACTTC.